A selection of T cell receptor beta chains follows, all from one sample in a study of blood T cell repertoires in COVID-19. Sequenced by immunoSEQ multiplex PCR; TCRdb stores in-frame clones only, minus some. This sample has around 130,000 clones, with roughly four fifths found just once. Sequencing was performed on PBMCs or T cells enriched from blood (not recorded which). The receptors stem from a woman aged 45-59 years with acute COVID-19. Both conserved end residues are part of each CDR3. Fields, in order: V gene, J gene, D gene, clone size, CDR3 DNA, CDR3 protein. The D gene is left open where the match is weak. For some rows the clone size is stated as once, few or many, or as a class when expanded; others skip it.

V gene: TRBV19; J gene: TRBJ1-1; D gene: NA; clone size: many; CDR3 DNA: TGTGCCAGTAGTTTCGCAGTGAACACTGAAGCTTTCTTT; CDR3 protein: CASSFAVNTEAFF
V gene: TRBV15; J gene: TRBJ2-2; D gene: TRBD2; clone size: NA; CDR3 DNA: TGTGCCACCAGCACCACCCCCGGGGGGAAGCACACCGGGGAGCTGTTTTTT; CDR3 protein: CATSTTPGGKHTGELFF
V gene: TRBV5-1; J gene: TRBJ2-1; D gene: TRBD2; clone size: NA; CDR3 DNA: TGCGCCAGCAGCTTGGCCCTACTAGCGGGAGTAGCTGAGCAGTTCTTC; CDR3 protein: CASSLALLAGVAEQFF
V gene: TRBV18; J gene: TRBJ2-1; D gene: TRBD2; clone size: NA; CDR3 DNA: TGTGCCAGCTCACCACTAGCGGGAGCCTACAATGAGCAGTTCTTC; CDR3 protein: CASSPLAGAYNEQFF
V gene: TRBV6-5; J gene: TRBJ2-1; D gene: NA; clone size: NA; CDR3 DNA: TGTGCCAGCAGCCTAGGGGGATATGAGCAGTTCTTC; CDR3 protein: CASSLGGYEQFF
V gene: TRBV7-8; J gene: TRBJ2-7; D gene: TRBD1; clone size: NA; CDR3 DNA: TGTGCCAGCAGCTCAAGGACAGGGAACCTCTACGAGCAGTACTTC; CDR3 protein: CASSSRTGNLYEQYF
V gene: TRBV7-9; J gene: TRBJ2-5; D gene: NA; clone size: few; CDR3 DNA: TGTGCCAGCAGCCAAGTGGGGGGTTGGGAGACCCAGTACTTC; CDR3 protein: CASSQVGGWETQYF
V gene: TRBV19; J gene: TRBJ2-3; D gene: TRBD1; clone size: NA; CDR3 DNA: TGTGCCAGTAGTAGGGACAGGGTGTTGACAGATACGCAGTATTTT; CDR3 protein: CASSRDRVLTDTQYF
V gene: TRBV12-5; J gene: TRBJ1-6; D gene: TRBD1; clone size: NA; CDR3 DNA: TGTGCTAGTGGTTTGGCAGCCGGGACAGGGTCCCGCCCCTATAATTCACCCCTCCACTTT; CDR3 protein: CASGLAAGTGSRPYNSPLHF
V gene: TRBV18; J gene: TRBJ2-1; D gene: NA; clone size: once; CDR3 DNA: TGTGCCAGCTCACCACCGGCGGACAGGGAGGGAGAAACCTACAATGAGCAGTTCTTC; CDR3 protein: CASSPPADREGETYNEQFF
V gene: TRBV27; J gene: TRBJ1-5; D gene: NA; clone size: once; CDR3 DNA: TGTGCCAGCGGAGTTAATCAGCCCCAGCATTTT; CDR3 protein: CASGVNQPQHF
V gene: TRBV2; J gene: TRBJ2-1; D gene: NA; clone size: NA; CDR3 DNA: TGTGCCAGCATCCGAGAGATATCGGGCAATGAGCAGTTCTTC; CDR3 protein: CASIREISGNEQFF
V gene: TRBV6-5; J gene: TRBJ1-2; D gene: TRBD1; clone size: NA; CDR3 DNA: TGTGCCAGCCAAGGACAGGGTTGGGGCTACACCTTC; CDR3 protein: CASQGQGWGYTF
V gene: TRBV5-4; J gene: TRBJ2-1; D gene: NA; clone size: NA; CDR3 DNA: TGTGCCAGCAGCTTGGCGACGGGGGACTCCTACAATGAGCAGTTCTTC; CDR3 protein: CASSLATGDSYNEQFF
V gene: TRBV9; J gene: TRBJ2-5; D gene: TRBD1; clone size: once; CDR3 DNA: TGTGCCAGCAGCGTTTCCGGGACAGGGGGCGAGACCCAGTACTTC; CDR3 protein: CASSVSGTGGETQYF
V gene: TRBV7-9; J gene: TRBJ1-4; D gene: TRBD1; clone size: NA; CDR3 DNA: TGTGCCAGCAGCTTAACAACGGGACAGGGTGGTGAAAAACTGTTTTTT; CDR3 protein: CASSLTTGQGGEKLFF
V gene: TRBV4-3; J gene: TRBJ1-2; D gene: TRBD1; clone size: NA; CDR3 DNA: TGCGCCAGCAGCCAGATACCAAGGACAGGGTCTAGCTATGGCTACACCTTC; CDR3 protein: CASSQIPRTGSSYGYTF
V gene: TRBV7-9; J gene: TRBJ2-5; D gene: TRBD2; clone size: NA; CDR3 DNA: TGTGCCAGCAGCCAGCCCGGGGGGTACCAAGAGACCCAGTACTTC; CDR3 protein: CASSQPGGYQETQYF
V gene: TRBV27; J gene: TRBJ2-7; D gene: NA; clone size: NA; CDR3 DNA: TGTGCCAGCAGTCGGCGGGGGCAGGGACAAATGTACGAGCAGTACTTC; CDR3 protein: CASSRRGQGQMYEQYF
V gene: TRBV7-9; J gene: TRBJ1-1; D gene: NA; clone size: once; CDR3 DNA: TGTGCCAGCAGCCAGGGGAGGGGAAACACTGAAGCTTTCTTT; CDR3 protein: CASSQGRGNTEAFF
V gene: TRBV5-1; J gene: TRBJ2-7; D gene: TRBD2; clone size: once; CDR3 DNA: TGCGCCAGCGGAATGACTAGCGGGAGTGGAGGCGAGCAGTACTTC; CDR3 protein: CASGMTSGSGGEQYF
V gene: TRBV20-1; J gene: TRBJ2-1; D gene: NA; clone size: NA; CDR3 DNA: TGCAGTGGTCGGGGTTACAATGAGCAGTTCTTC; CDR3 protein: CSGRGYNEQFF
V gene: TRBV2; J gene: TRBJ2-2; D gene: NA; clone size: NA; CDR3 DNA: TGTGCCAGCAGTTCCGCCGGGGAGCTGTTTTTT; CDR3 protein: CASSSAGELFF
V gene: TRBV29-1; J gene: TRBJ2-2; D gene: TRBD1; clone size: NA; CDR3 DNA: TGCAGCGTTGGACAGGGGGTGTGGGCCGGGGAGCTGTTTTTT; CDR3 protein: CSVGQGVWAGELFF
V gene: TRBV2; J gene: TRBJ1-2; D gene: TRBD1; clone size: NA; CDR3 DNA: TGTGCCAGCAGTGAACAGGGACAGGGGGCCGGTGGCTACACCTTC; CDR3 protein: CASSEQGQGAGGYTF
V gene: TRBV5-1; J gene: TRBJ2-2; D gene: NA; clone size: NA; CDR3 DNA: TGCGCCAGCAAGGAAGGGGTAGGCACCGGGGAGCTGTTTTTT; CDR3 protein: CASKEGVGTGELFF
V gene: TRBV28; J gene: TRBJ2-1; D gene: TRBD1; clone size: NA; CDR3 DNA: TGTGCCAGCAGTTTGGGGGACAGATACAATGAGCAGTTCTTC; CDR3 protein: CASSLGDRYNEQFF
V gene: TRBV4-1; J gene: TRBJ2-1; D gene: NA; clone size: NA; CDR3 DNA: TGCGCCAGCAGCCAAGTATCCGCTAGCGACTACAATGAGCAGTTCTTC; CDR3 protein: CASSQVSASDYNEQFF